This TCR beta chain was sequenced in a study of T cell repertoires in cytomegalovirus infection. In this sample, this clonotype turned up a few times. A single record per CDR3 protein comes from TCRdb applying MiXCR to the reads. This table has 150,000 to 200,000 distinct CDR3 sequences, approximately 17% appearing once. The sequencing input was CD8+ T cells from PBMCs. The receptor's source is a human donor in good health (CMV status not recorded). Some clones in this sample may be carry-over from other donors' samples.

In DNA, the CDR3 is TGTGCCAGCAGCACCGAAGAGACCCAGTACTTC. This gives the protein CASSTEETQYF. The genes are TRBV7-9 and TRBJ2-5; no reliable D call. The CDR3 has 11 amino acids. Germline lookup yields CDR1 SEHNR and CDR2 FQNEAQ (reference sequence). Trimming left V 5 bases short and J 3 bases short, with 4 bases between. Variable domain in full (rest from reference TRBV7-9 and TRBJ2-5): DTGVSQNPRHKITKRGQNVTFRCDPISEHNRLYWYRQTLGQGPEFLTYFQNEAQLEKSRLLSDRFSAERPKGSFSTLEIQRTEQGDSAMYLCASSTEETQYFGPGTRLLVL.